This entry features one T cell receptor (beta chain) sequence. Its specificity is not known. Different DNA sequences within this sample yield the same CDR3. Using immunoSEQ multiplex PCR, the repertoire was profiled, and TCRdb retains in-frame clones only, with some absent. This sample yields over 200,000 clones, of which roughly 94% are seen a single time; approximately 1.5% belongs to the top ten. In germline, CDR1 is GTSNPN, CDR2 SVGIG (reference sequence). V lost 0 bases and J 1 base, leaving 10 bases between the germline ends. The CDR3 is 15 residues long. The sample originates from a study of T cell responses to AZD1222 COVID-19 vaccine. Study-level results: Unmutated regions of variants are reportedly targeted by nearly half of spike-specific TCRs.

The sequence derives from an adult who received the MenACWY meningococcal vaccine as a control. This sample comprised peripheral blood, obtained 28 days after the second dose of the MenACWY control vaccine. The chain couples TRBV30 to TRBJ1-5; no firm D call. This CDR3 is CAWSVSGGSNQPQHF. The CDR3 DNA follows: TGTGCCTGGAGTGTCTCGGGCGGGAGCAATCAGCCCCAGCATTTT.